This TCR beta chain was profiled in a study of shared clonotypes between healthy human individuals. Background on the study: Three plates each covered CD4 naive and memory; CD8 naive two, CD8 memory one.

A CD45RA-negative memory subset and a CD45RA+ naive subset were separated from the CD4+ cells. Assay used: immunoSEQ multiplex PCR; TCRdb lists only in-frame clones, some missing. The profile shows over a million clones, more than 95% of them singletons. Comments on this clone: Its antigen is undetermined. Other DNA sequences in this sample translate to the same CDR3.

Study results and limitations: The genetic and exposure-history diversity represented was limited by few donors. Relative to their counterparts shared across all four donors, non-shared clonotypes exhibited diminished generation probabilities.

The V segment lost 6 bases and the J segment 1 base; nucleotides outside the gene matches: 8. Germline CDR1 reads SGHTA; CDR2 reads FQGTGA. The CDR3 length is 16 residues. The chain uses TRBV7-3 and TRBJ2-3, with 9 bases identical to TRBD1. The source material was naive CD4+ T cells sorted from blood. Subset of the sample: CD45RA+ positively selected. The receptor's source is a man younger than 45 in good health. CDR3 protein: CASSLTGGSGTDTQYF. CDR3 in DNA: TGTGCCAGCAGTCTAACAGGGGGCTCTGGCACAGATACGCAGTATTTT.